This T cell receptor (beta chain) was captured in a study of T-cell reconstitution after alpha-beta-depleted transplantation in children. This sample's TCRbeta library carried unique molecular identifier barcodes. In TCRdb, the PCR reads were re-called with MiXCR into one record per CDR3 protein. The data show approximately 200,000 distinct CDR3 sequences, with 13% to 15% seen just once and about 12% held by the top ten. This clonotype appeared many times. The specimen comprised PBMCs from the stem cell graft donor, sampled from the stem cell graft. The receptor's source is a human donor who donated a stem cell graft to a child with acute lymphoblastic leukemia.

CDR3 loop: CASSLGVAVNTGELFF. CDR3 nucleotide sequence: TGTGCCAGCAGCTTAGGAGTGGCAGTGAACACCGGGGAGCTGTTTTTT. This chain links TRBV7-9 with TRBJ2-2; no clear D gene. V lost 1 base, J lost 1 base, and 10 bases lay in between. This CDR3 comprises 16 residues. Germline CDR1 and CDR2: SEHNR and FQNEAQ (reference sequence). The whole variable domain, remainder taken from reference TRBV7-9 and TRBJ2-2, is DTGVSQNPRHKITKRGQNVTFRCDPISEHNRLYWYRQTLGQGPEFLTYFQNEAQLEKSRLLSDRFSAERPKGSFSTLEIQRTEQGDSAMYLCASSLGVAVNTGELFFGEGSRLTVL.